This TCR beta chain was documented in a study of T cell responses to AZD1222 COVID-19 vaccine. Notes on the study in general: AZD1222 recipients seropositive at baseline numbered only five to seven.

Assay: immunoSEQ multiplex PCR; the TCRdb copy retains only in-frame clones and omits some. This sample has roughly 110,000 clones; about 90% occur once, and the top ten carry 7% to 9%. Germline CDR1 and CDR2: SGHTA and FQGTGA. With 2 bases clipped from V and 2 bases from J, the junction kept 1 base outside the gene matches. There are 15 residues in the CDR3. As for this clone: Antigen specificity is unknown.

Sample: peripheral blood, taken 28 days after the second AZD1222 dose. The sequence came from an adult who received the AZD1222 COVID-19 vaccine. The rearrangement uses TRBV7-3 and TRBJ2-1; 9 bases are shared with TRBD2. Here the CDR3 reads CASSLGLATYNEQFF. CDR3 coding DNA: TGTGCCAGCAGCTTAGGACTAGCGACCTACAATGAGCAGTTCTTC.